This is a list of T cell receptor beta chains from one sample in a study of T cells expressing NK-cell markers. From its re-call of the 5' RACE reads, TCRdb lists each CDR3 protein once, without DNA. The table counts some 410,000 distinct CDR3 sequences; 7.3% lies in the top ten. The source material was blood T cells: a sorted CD56 or NKG2C T cell subset, CD4+ or CD8+ T cells, or bulk PBMC T cells (not recorded which). The origin of the receptors is a woman aged 18-69 years in good health. Each CDR3 is given with its conserved first and last residue.

TRBJ1-6	TRBV7-9	CASSPEGANNSPLHF
TRBJ2-5	TRBV6-1	CALRDAGGYGQETQYF
TRBJ2-1	TRBV7-8	CASSLPSTPYNEQFF
TRBJ2-5	TRBV4-1	CASSQEDQETQYF
TRBJ2-7	TRBV4-3	CASSQDLIGVGHYEQYF
TRBJ2-5	TRBV4-1	CASSQGVSGGQETQYF
TRBJ2-2	TRBV19	CASSIVADFGELFF
TRBJ2-7	TRBV20-1	CSARVAGGREQYF
TRBJ2-3	TRBV4-3	CASSPARTSGGPGDTQYF
TRBJ2-2	TRBV5-1	CATGPTSNSGELFF
TRBJ2-1	TRBV7-9	CASSPRLGQGSYNEQFF
TRBJ2-1	TRBV4-3	CASSQDSGLSSYNEQFF
TRBJ1-2	TRBV5-1	CASSAGDTQAGGYTF
TRBJ1-5	TRBV5-4	CASSSGPGNQPQHF
TRBJ1-1	TRBV28	CASVQTGLAAEAFF
TRBJ2-5	TRBV5-6	CASSLVASVQETQYF